This TCR beta chain was retrieved from a study of blood T cell repertoires in COVID-19 (TCRdb year 2020). Regarding the research as a whole: Collaborator samples came from the United States, Italy and Spain and covered acute and convalescent phases of COVID-19. The dataset comprised deeply sampled blood TCRbeta repertoires from subjects exposed to, actively infected with, or recovered from COVID-19. The samples were drawn from the first 160 participants of the ongoing ImmuneRACE study and from under 1,500 subjects provided by 6 global collaborators. The prospective study material was composed of cDNA or gDNA derived from T cells, B-cell-depleted T cells, or PBMCs. A freely available public database, intended as a resource for researchers studying the immune response to SARS-CoV-2, is where the repertoires were released. Where available, HLA class I and class II types were taken from metadata supplied by the sample provider and were not determined by assay-based typing. The sample metadata nearly always contained a de-identified subject ID, COVID-19 status, age in years and sex. Summary of the overall study and its limitations: Clinical and demographic metadata were provided uncurated, with the amount varying by source and participant.

Including the terminal cysteine and phenylalanine, the CDR3 comprises 15 residues. The kept DNA is CDR3 alone, 45 bases in frame from the first base. V has 5 bases trimmed and J has 6 bases trimmed; junction bases matching no gene number 11. Via the germline V gene (reference sequence), CDR1 is MNHEY and CDR2 SMNVEV. Whole blood was collected in K2EDTA tubes by collaborating institutions according to the institutions' own protocols. For TCRbeta analysis, collaborators shipped samples as frozen whole blood, isolated PBMCs, or DNA extracted from either of those sample types. TCRbeta CDR3 regions were amplified from genomic DNA by means of the immunoSEQ Assay, a bias-controlled multiplex PCR. From the authors' description of their analysis: The number of nucleated cells in each sample was estimated by amplification of reference gene primers within the assay. To quantify the absolute abundance of each unique TCRbeta CDR3 rearrangement, sequence reads were collapsed and filtered. For each sample, productive Simpson clonality was calculated as the square root of Simpson's diversity index across productive rearrangements. Here the immuneACCESS table is served through TCRdb, limited to in-frame sequences with V and J called. Missing clones are a known gap in these copies; in checked studies unresolved V genes cover under half, and the rest lacks a known reason. The V and J calls and clone size come from that table; D and trimming were worked out from the DNA. The sample table holds 120,000 or so clones, of which approximately 90% were seen once. Approximately 5% of the sample comes from the top ten.

For this clone: No antigen is known for it. Within one base of it there is no much larger clone, and no base qualities were kept.

The source of this sequence is a human donor in a cohort sampled during active COVID-19. What was sequenced was peripheral blood. The sequence links TRBV27 to TRBJ1-2; 8 of the junction bases match TRBD1. The base sequence is TGTGCCAGCAGTACCGGGACAGGTTCCTGGGATGGCTACACCTTC. This encodes CASSTGTGSWDGYTF.